These T cell receptor beta chains were read from a single sample in a study of blood T cell repertoires in COVID-19. Profiled with immunoSEQ multiplex PCR; TCRdb holds only in-frame clones, not every one. Of roughly 110,000 clones listed, approximately 88% are singletons. The sequenced sample consisted of peripheral blood. The receptor set was obtained from a woman between 40 and 55 years old with acute or convalescent COVID-19. Each CDR3 is given without its conserved first and last residue. Some rows mark clone size as missing; the rest say once, few, many or name a class of expanded clone.

size: .; V: TRBV5-4; CDR3: ASSEKTGAKGEAF
size: .; V: TRBV7-3; CDR3: ASSQSSQETQY
size: once; V: TRBV6-6; CDR3: ASSYSKQGAETQY
size: .; V: TRBV4-1; CDR3: ASSSRSDSTSGNTIY
size: .; V: TRBV5-8; CDR3: ASSFRGDDSPLH
size: .; V: TRBV5-1; CDR3: ASSLQTGASYEQY
size: .; V: TRBV7-9; CDR3: ASSLGQGAAPDEKLF
size: .; V: TRBV6-5; CDR3: ASSFLTGTAPRYT
size: few; V: TRBV3-1/TRBV3-2; CDR3: ASSQDSYGYT
size: once; V: TRBV15; CDR3: ATSRGSGDLTDTQY
size: .; V: TRBV5-6; CDR3: ASSTLEGQGYGYT
size: .; V: TRBV5-1; CDR3: ASSLKPGLQETQY
size: .; V: TRBV7-2; CDR3: ASSLAGLGLASETQY
size: .; V: TRBV19; CDR3: ASRPTGQGYT
size: .; V: TRBV18; CDR3: ASSPGTSDYNEQF
size: few; V: TRBV19; CDR3: ASSSGGSSGANVLT
size: .; V: TRBV5-6; CDR3: ASSPTGGSETQY
size: .; V: TRBV30; CDR3: AWSSNQGARNSPLH